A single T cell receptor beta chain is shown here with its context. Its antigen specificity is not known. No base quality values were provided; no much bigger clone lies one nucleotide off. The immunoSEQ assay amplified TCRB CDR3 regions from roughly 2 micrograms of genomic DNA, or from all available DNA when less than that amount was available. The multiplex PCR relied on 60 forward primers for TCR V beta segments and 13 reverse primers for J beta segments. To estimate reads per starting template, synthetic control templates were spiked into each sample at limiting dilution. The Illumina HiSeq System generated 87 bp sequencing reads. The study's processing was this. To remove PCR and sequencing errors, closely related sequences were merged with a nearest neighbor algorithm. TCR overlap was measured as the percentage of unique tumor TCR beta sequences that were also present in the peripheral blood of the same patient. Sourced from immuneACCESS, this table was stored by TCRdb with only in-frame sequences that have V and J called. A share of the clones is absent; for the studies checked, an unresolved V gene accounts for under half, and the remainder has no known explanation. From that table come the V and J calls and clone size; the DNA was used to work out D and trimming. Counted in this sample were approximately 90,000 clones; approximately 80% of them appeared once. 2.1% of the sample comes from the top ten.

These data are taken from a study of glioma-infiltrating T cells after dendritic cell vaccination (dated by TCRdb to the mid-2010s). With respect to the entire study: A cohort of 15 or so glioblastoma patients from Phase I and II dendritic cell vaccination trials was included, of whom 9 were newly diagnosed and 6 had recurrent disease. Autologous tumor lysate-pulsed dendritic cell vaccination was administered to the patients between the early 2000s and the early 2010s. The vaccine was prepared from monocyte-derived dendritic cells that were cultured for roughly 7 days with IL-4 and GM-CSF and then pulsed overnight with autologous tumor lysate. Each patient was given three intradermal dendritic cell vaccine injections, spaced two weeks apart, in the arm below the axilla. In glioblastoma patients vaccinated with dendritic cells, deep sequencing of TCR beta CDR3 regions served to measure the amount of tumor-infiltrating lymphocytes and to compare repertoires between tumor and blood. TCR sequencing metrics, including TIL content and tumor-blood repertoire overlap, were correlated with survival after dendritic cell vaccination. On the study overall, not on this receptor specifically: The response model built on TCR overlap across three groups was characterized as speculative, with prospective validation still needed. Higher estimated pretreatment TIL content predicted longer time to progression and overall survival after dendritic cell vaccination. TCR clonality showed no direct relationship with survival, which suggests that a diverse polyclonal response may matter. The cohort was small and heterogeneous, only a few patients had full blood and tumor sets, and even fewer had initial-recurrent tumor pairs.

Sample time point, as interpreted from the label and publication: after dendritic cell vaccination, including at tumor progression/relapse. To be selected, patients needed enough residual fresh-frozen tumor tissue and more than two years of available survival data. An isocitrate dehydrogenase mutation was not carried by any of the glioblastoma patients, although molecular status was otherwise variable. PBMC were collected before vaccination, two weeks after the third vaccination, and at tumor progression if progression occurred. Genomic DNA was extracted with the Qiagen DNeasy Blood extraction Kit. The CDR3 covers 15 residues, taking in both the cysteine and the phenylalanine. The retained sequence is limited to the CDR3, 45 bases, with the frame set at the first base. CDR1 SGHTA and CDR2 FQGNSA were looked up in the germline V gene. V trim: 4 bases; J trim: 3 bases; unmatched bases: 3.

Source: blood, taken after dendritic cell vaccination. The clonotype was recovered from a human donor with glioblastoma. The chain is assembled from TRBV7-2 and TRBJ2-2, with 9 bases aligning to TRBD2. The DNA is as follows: TGTGCCAGCAGCTCGACTAGCGGATACACCGGGGAGCTGTTTTTT. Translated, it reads CASSSTSGYTGELFF. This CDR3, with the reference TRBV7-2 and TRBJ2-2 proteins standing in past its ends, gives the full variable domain GAGVSQSPSNKVTEKGKDVELRCDPISGHTALYWYRQSLGQGLEFLIYFQGNSAPDKSGLPSDRFSAERTGGSVSTLTIQRTQQEDSAVYLCASSSTSGYTGELFFGEGSRLTVL.